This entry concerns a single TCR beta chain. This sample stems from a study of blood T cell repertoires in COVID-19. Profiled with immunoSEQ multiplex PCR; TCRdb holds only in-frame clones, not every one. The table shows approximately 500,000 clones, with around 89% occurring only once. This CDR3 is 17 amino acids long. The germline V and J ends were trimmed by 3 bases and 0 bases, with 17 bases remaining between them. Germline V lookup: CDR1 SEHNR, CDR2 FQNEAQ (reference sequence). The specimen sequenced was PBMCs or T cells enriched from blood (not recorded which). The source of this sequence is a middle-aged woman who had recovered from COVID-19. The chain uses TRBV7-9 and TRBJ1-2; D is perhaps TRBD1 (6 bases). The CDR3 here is CASSFTGQGQTNYGYTF. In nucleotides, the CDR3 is TGTGCCAGCAGCTTCACGGGGCAGGGACAAACTAACTATGGCTACACCTTC.